This T cell receptor beta chain was captured in a study of neoadjuvant anti-PD-1 for oral cavity cancer. Time point in this sample: after neoadjuvant nivolumab, at surgical resection. This clone has only a few counts. Its target is not known. This CDR3 region has 17 residues. CDR1 MGHDK and CDR2 SYGVNS come from the germline V gene. Unmatched junction bases numbered 9, after V lost 3 bases and J lost 1 base. Whole-study findings and limits: Post-nivolumab, blood T cell clonality was significantly elevated in non-responders.

Assay used: immunoSEQ multiplex PCR; TCRdb lists only in-frame clones, some missing. Among 68,000 or so clones listed, approximately 85% were seen once. This TCR came from a person aged 40-85 years with oral cavity squamous cell carcinoma. The V and J genes are TRBV25-1 and TRBJ2-5; 9 bases match TRBD1. Material: PBMCs, obtained after nivolumab (anti-PD-1) treatment. Here the CDR3 DNA reads TGTGCCAGCAGTGACCCCCCTCACAGGGGGCGCCAAGAGACCCAGTACTTC. This encodes CASSDPPHRGRQETQYF.